One and the same sample provided the 32 T cell receptor beta chains below, sequenced in a study of shared clonotypes between healthy human individuals. Assay used: immunoSEQ multiplex PCR; TCRdb lists only in-frame clones, some missing. The data contain about 1 million clones, 65% to 80% of them singletons. The sample was memory CD4+ T cells sorted from blood. Subset denoted: CD45RA-negative fraction. The receptors here all came from a man younger than 30 in good health.

This clone came up once. This sequence joins TRBV7-6 and TRBJ1-5; D remains ambiguous. Between the trimmed V and J ends, which lost 2 bases and 9 bases, there was a span of 14 bases. This CDR3 region has 14 residues. CDR1 and CDR2 from the germline V gene are SGHVS and FNYEAQ. The CDR3 here is CASSLTTAFGPQHF. CDR3 in DNA: TGTGCCAGCAGCTTAACGACTGCGTTTGGGCCCCAGCATTTT. Full variable domain (rest looked up from reference TRBV7-6 and TRBJ1-5): GAGVSQSPRYKVTKRGQDVALRCDPISGHVSLYWYRQALGQGPEFLTYFNYEAQQDKSGLPNDRFSAERPEGSISTLTIQRTEQRDSAMYRCASSLTTAFGPQHFGDGTRLSIL.

V and J are TRBV25-1 and TRBJ2-4; D not resolved. This CDR3 comprises 13 residues. Germline CDR1 MGHDK, CDR2 SYGVNS. Trimming pared 6 bases from V and 5 bases from J, leaving 11 bases between. DNA of the CDR3: TGTGCCAGCAGGCCGCCTTTGGAAAACATTCAGTACTTC. Translation gives CASRPPLENIQYF.

This rearrangement joins TRBV7-9 to TRBJ1-1; D is unclear. CDR1 SEHNR and CDR2 FQNEAQ come from the germline V gene (reference sequence). V lost 5 bases and J lost 5, with 12 bases in between. This CDR3 region has 13 residues. The CDR3 nucleotides are TGTGCCAGCAGCCCAAGTCCGCTAACTGAAGCTTTCTTT. Protein sequence: CASSPSPLTEAFF. Filled out from reference TRBV7-9 and TRBJ1-1, the complete variable domain reads DTGVSQNPRHKITKRGQNVTFRCDPISEHNRLYWYRQTLGQGPEFLTYFQNEAQLEKSRLLSDRFSAERPKGSFSTLEIQRTEQGDSAMYLCASSPSPLTEAFFGQGTRLTVV.

This clone was seen a single time. The rearrangement uses TRBV5-4 and TRBJ2-6; 9 nucleotides match TRBD2. There are 18 residues in the CDR3. V gave up 2 bases and J gave up 1 base; unmatched junction bases: 7. CDR1 is SGHNT, CDR2 YYREEE, per germline (reference sequence). CDR3 in amino acids: CASSFSSGRISGANVLTF. DNA of the CDR3: TGTGCCAGCAGCTTTAGTAGCGGGAGAATTTCTGGGGCCAACGTCCTGACTTTC.

V and J are TRBV5-1 and TRBJ2-2; D might be TRBD1 (6 bases). The CDR3 is made up of 16 amino acids. Deletions cut 4 bases from V and 4 bases from J, with 17 bases between. Germline V CDR1 and CDR2: SGHRS, YFSETQ. This chain's CDR3 is CASSARDKTSTGELFF. CDR3 in DNA: TGCGCCAGCAGCGCGAGGGACAAAACCTCCACCGGGGAGCTGTTTTTT. The full variable domain, rest sourced from reference TRBV5-1 and TRBJ2-2, is KAGVTQTPRYLIKTRGQQVTLSCSPISGHRSVSWYQQTPGQGLQFLFEYFSETQRNKGNFPGRFSGRQFSNSRSEMNVSTLELGDSALYLCASSARDKTSTGELFFGEGSRLTVL.

As for this clone: Other nucleotide sequences in the sample specify the same CDR3. The chain couples TRBV2 to TRBJ1-2, with D unresolved. CDR3 length: 13 amino acids. From germline, CDR1 is SNHLY and CDR2 FYNNEI. Deletions cut 3 bases from V and 2 bases from J, with 7 bases between. The CDR3 sequence: CASSEANNYGYTF. The DNA of the CDR3 is TGTGCCAGCAGTGAGGCCAACAACTATGGCTACACCTTC.

The V call is TRBV28, the J call TRBJ1-1, with D tentatively TRBD1 (6 bases). Trimming cost V 5 bases and J 4 bases, with 20 bases left between them. Per germline, CDR1 MDHEN and CDR2 SYDVKM. There are 16 residues in the CDR3. For the CDR3, the DNA is TGTGCCAGCAGTCTCCCCCGAAGCGGGGGCCGCACTGAAGCTTTCTTT. Protein product: CASSLPRSGGRTEAFF.

This chain uses TRBV2 with TRBJ2-3, with a tentative D call TRBD2 (6 bases). Germline CDR1 and CDR2: SNHLY and FYNNEI. This CDR3 has 16 amino acids. Trimming left V 5 bases short and J 0 bases short, with 15 bases between. The CDR3, as DNA: TGTGCCAGCAGTCCCGGGGGAACCTCTAGCACAGATACGCAGTATTTT. Its protein product is CASSPGGTSSTDTQYF.

This chain links TRBV25-1 with TRBJ1-1, with a possible D match to TRBD1 (6 bases). The CDR3 is 14 amino acids. V gave up 4 bases and J gave up 2 bases, with 11 bases separating them. Germline assignment: CDR1 MGHDK and CDR2 SYGVNS. The CDR3 region is CASSGGPRNTEAFF. The CDR3 nucleotides are TGTGCCAGCAGTGGGGGGCCCCGAAACACTGAAGCTTTCTTT.

V gene TRBV18 combines with J gene TRBJ1-2; TRBD1 is a possible D gene (6 bases). V lost 3 bases, J lost 8 bases, and 10 bases lay in between. There are 12 residues in the CDR3. Germline CDR1 and CDR2: KGHSH and LQKENI. The CDR3 nucleotides read TGTGCCAGCTCACCGGGACAATACGGCTACACCTTC. It is translated as CASSPGQYGYTF.

The chain's CDR3 is CASSTGLAGRDEQFF. As DNA, the CDR3 is TGTGCCAGCAGCACGGGACTAGCGGGAAGGGATGAGCAGTTCTTC. The V call is TRBV7-2, the J call TRBJ2-1; 13 positions match TRBD2. V lost 5 bases to trimming and J lost 8 bases; unmatched junction nucleotides: 6. Germline CDR1 SGHTA, CDR2 FQGNSA. CDR3 length: 15 amino acids.

The chain couples TRBV18 to TRBJ2-7; TRBD2 matches 8 bases. The CDR3 spans 15 residues. V shed 3 bases and J 6 bases; nucleotides not matched to a gene: 10. In germline, CDR1 is KGHSH, CDR2 LQKENI. In DNA, the CDR3 is TGTGCCAGCTCACCCGTTACGGGGGGGGCCGTCGAGCAGTACTTC. The encoded protein is CASSPVTGGAVEQYF. Based on the CDR3 plus reference TRBV18 and TRBJ2-7, the full variable domain is NAGVMQNPRHLVRRRGQEARLRCSPMKGHSHVYWYRQLPEEGLKFMVYLQKENIIDESGMPKERFSAEFPKEGPSILRIQQVVRGDSAAYFCASSPVTGGAVEQYFGPGTRLTVT.

This chain uses TRBV7-9 with TRBJ2-2; TRBD2 agrees at 12 bases. Germline-derived CDR1 and CDR2 are SEHNR and FQNEAQ (reference sequence). CDR3 length: 16 residues. The J segment lost 4 bases and the V segment lost 3 bases, leaving 3 bases of the junction unmatched. The CDR3 spells CASSFSTSGSTGELFF. The CDR3 nucleotides read TGTGCCAGCAGCTTCTCGACTAGCGGGAGCACCGGGGAGCTGTTTTTT.

The J gene is TRBJ2-1, the V gene TRBV5-8, with 7 bases matching TRBD2. Germline V gene data show CDR1 as SGHTS and CDR2 as YDEGEE. This CDR3 spans 14 amino acids. V dropped 1 base and J dropped 10; count of bases not matched to a gene: 8. CDR3 protein: CASSLMRLAGEQFF. In DNA, the CDR3 is TGTGCCAGCAGCTTGATGCGACTAGCCGGGGAGCAGTTCTTC.

The chain couples TRBV13 to TRBJ1-1, with D perhaps matching TRBD1 (6 bases). Germline CDR1 PRHDT, CDR2 FYEKMQ (reference sequence). CDR3 length: 15 amino acids. The V gene lost 0 bases and the J gene lost 1 base, with 9 bases spanning the gap. Here the CDR3 reads CASSLGQQGNTEAFF. CDR3 DNA sequence: TGTGCCAGCAGCTTAGGCCAACAGGGGAACACTGAAGCTTTCTTT.

This clone was detected a few times. V usage is TRBV2 and J usage is TRBJ2-5; 9 bases are shared with TRBD1. Per germline, CDR1 SNHLY and CDR2 FYNNEI. CDR3 length: 14 residues. Trimming removed 5 bases from V and 5 bases from J; junction bases left unmatched: 6. CDR3 in DNA: TGTGCCAGCAGTTGGGACAGGGCAATCGAGACCCAGTACTTC. This translates into CASSWDRAIETQYF.

V gene TRBV6-1 combines with J gene TRBJ2-7; unclear D gene. Trimming took off 7 bases at V and 5 bases at J, with 15 bases between the two ends. This CDR3 has 13 amino acids. CDR1 and CDR2 (germline): MNHNS, SASEGT. The CDR3, as DNA: TGTGCCAGCAAGGCCCTAAGATCCGACGAGCAGTACTTC. Encoded protein: CASKALRSDEQYF.

This clone occurred once. In DNA, the CDR3 is TGTGCCAGCAGCTTTGGACAAAAATCCTACTCTGGGGCCAACGTCCTGACTTTC. Its protein is CASSFGQKSYSGANVLTF. The chain uses TRBV11-2 and TRBJ2-6; a possible D gene is TRBD1 (5 bases). In germline, CDR1 is SGHAT, CDR2 FQNNGV. The CDR3 loop spans 18 amino acids. V dropped 3 bases and J dropped 0 bases, with 15 bases sitting between them.

V and J are TRBV30 and TRBJ1-2, with D possibly being TRBD1 (6 bases). CDR3 length: 15 amino acids. Germline assignment: CDR1 GTSNPN and CDR2 SVGIG (reference sequence). Trimming cost V 1 base and J 5 bases, with 17 bases left between them. The CDR3 sequence is CAWSDSRTVHYGYTF. The CDR3, as DNA: TGTGCCTGGAGTGATTCCCGGACAGTGCATTATGGCTACACCTTC.

The rearrangement uses TRBV5-1 and TRBJ2-7; D is perhaps TRBD2 (5 bases). This CDR3 is 12 amino acids long. V lost 6 bases to trimming and J lost 0 bases, with 7 bases between them. Germline-derived CDR1 and CDR2 are SGHRS and YFSETQ. The CDR3 nucleotides are TGCGCCAGCAAAGCGGACTCCTACGAGCAGTACTTC. Protein product: CASKADSYEQYF. Using reference TRBV5-1 and TRBJ2-7 for the parts outside the CDR3, the full variable domain is KAGVTQTPRYLIKTRGQQVTLSCSPISGHRSVSWYQQTPGQGLQFLFEYFSETQRNKGNFPGRFSGRQFSNSRSEMNVSTLELGDSALYLCASKADSYEQYFGPGTRLTVT.

The genes are TRBV6-6 and TRBJ1-6, with no clear D. The CDR3 has 14 amino acids. Trimming pared 1 base from V and 7 bases from J, leaving 8 bases between. Per germline, CDR1 MNHNY and CDR2 SVGAGI (reference sequence). The CDR3 coding sequence is TGTGCCAGCAGTTACTTAGAGCCGAATTCACCCCTCCACTTT. This codes for CASSYLEPNSPLHF.

The J gene is TRBJ2-7, the V gene TRBV4-3, with D tentatively TRBD1 or TRBD2 (7 bases each). This CDR3 has 13 residues. Per the germline V gene, CDR1 is LGHNA and CDR2 is YSLEER. The V and J ends lost 5 bases and 5 bases respectively, with 13 bases between them. CDR3 sequence (DNA): TGCGCCAGCAGCAGACAGGGAGGGGACGAGCAGTACTTC. Translation: CASSRQGGDEQYF.

V gene TRBV5-4 combines with J gene TRBJ2-1; 15 bases are a match to TRBD2. Per the germline V gene, CDR1 is SGHNT and CDR2 is YYREEE (reference sequence). CDR3 size: 13 residues. The V and J ends lost 7 bases and 10 bases, in that order; junction bases with no gene match: 3. CDR3 in DNA: TGTGCCAGCGGACTAGCGGGAGGGTACGAGCAGTTCTTC. This gives the protein CASGLAGGYEQFF.

The chain uses TRBV9 and TRBJ2-5; D gene uncertain. Trimming pared 3 bases from V and 2 bases from J, leaving 8 bases between. CDR1 and CDR2 (germline): SGDLS, YYNGEE. The CDR3 sequence is 13 residues long. CDR3 nucleotide sequence: TGTGCCAGCAGCGGATTGCTACAAGAGACCCAGTACTTC. It yields the protein CASSGLLQETQYF.

This chain joins TRBV5-1 and TRBJ2-7; D is perhaps TRBD2 (5 bases). The germline V gene has CDR1 SGHRS and CDR2 YFSETQ. The V gene lost 3 bases and the J gene lost 2 bases, with 12 bases spanning the gap. This CDR3 has 14 amino acids. The CDR3 reads CASSSGIEPYEQYF. DNA of the CDR3: TGCGCCAGCAGCTCCGGGATAGAACCCTACGAGCAGTACTTC.

The table lists this clone with a few counts. The V gene is TRBV4-1, the J gene TRBJ2-3; 10 bases match TRBD2. The germline CDR1 and CDR2 sequences are MGHRA and YSYEKL. This CDR3 is 16 amino acids long. The trim removed 0 bases at V and 7 bases at J, leaving 7 bases unmatched. CDR3 in DNA: TGCGCCAGCAGCCAAGAACTTGAAGCGGGGGGGTATACGCAGTATTTT. It specifies CASSQELEAGGYTQYF.

The chain couples TRBV10-2 to TRBJ2-2; 14 bases align to TRBD2. V shed 4 bases, J shed 6 bases, and the junction held 4 bases outside the gene matches. The CDR3 extends over 16 amino acids. CDR1 and CDR2 (germline): WSHSY, SAAADI. The CDR3 reads CASSGLAGGIAGELFF. DNA of the CDR3: TGCGCCAGCAGTGGACTAGCGGGGGGGATAGCCGGGGAGCTGTTTTTT.

The rearrangement joins TRBV6-5 to TRBJ2-7; 9 bases agree with TRBD2. The junction had 7 bases not matched to a gene; V was cut back by 5 bases and J by 5 bases. Germline V gene sequence: CDR1 MNHEY, CDR2 SVGAGI. The CDR3 extends over 14 amino acids. The CDR3 nucleotides are TGTGCCAGCAGTCTCCGGACTAGCGTCGACGAGCAGTACTTC. It yields the protein CASSLRTSVDEQYF.

This clone has a single count. The rearrangement joins TRBV4-3 to TRBJ2-7; 7 bases agree with TRBD2. The CDR3 length is 15 residues. The junction had 13 bases not matched to a gene; V was cut back by 4 bases and J by 7 bases. Per the germline V gene, CDR1 is LGHNA and CDR2 is YSLEER. CDR3 nucleotides: TGCGCCAGCAGCCCATACTTGGCGGGAGAGGGGGAGCAGTACTTC. This sequence encodes CASSPYLAGEGEQYF.

The chain combines TRBV18 with TRBJ2-5; tentative D call: TRBD1 (6 bases). There are 15 residues in the CDR3. The V end lost 0 bases, the J end lost 5 bases, and 13 bases lay between the germline ends. CDR1 is KGHSH and CDR2 is LQKENI in the germline V gene. The CDR3 here is CASSPPNRAVETQYF. The CDR3 coding sequence is TGTGCCAGCTCACCACCGAACAGGGCGGTGGAGACCCAGTACTTC.

The CDR3 coding sequence is TGTGCCAGCAGAGAAACCGGGACGGATGGCTACACCTTC. Translated, it gives CASRETGTDGYTF. The V gene is TRBV6-5, the J gene TRBJ1-2; the D gene is possibly TRBD1 (5 bases). The CDR3 extends over 13 amino acids. Trimming pared 6 bases from V and 6 bases from J, leaving 14 bases between. Germline V gene data show CDR1 as MNHEY and CDR2 as SVGAGI.

This chain joins TRBV7-2 and TRBJ1-6, with D possibly TRBD1 on 5 matching bases. This CDR3 region has 11 residues. Germline V lookup: CDR1 SGHTA, CDR2 FQGNSA. V was cut by 7 bases and J by 10 bases, with 8 bases left in between. The CDR3: CASTGRSPLHF. CDR3 bases: TGTGCCAGCACGGGGCGGTCACCCCTCCACTTT.